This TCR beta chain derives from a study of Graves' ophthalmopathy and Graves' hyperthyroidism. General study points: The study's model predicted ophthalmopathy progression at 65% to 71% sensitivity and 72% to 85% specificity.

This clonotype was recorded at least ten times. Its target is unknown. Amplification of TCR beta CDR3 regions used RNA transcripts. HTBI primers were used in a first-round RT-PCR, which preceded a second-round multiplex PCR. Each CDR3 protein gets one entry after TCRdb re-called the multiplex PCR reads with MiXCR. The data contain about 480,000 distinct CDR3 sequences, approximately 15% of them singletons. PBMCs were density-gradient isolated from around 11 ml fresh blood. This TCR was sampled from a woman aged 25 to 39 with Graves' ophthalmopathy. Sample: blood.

CDR3 bases: TGTGCCAGCAGCTTAAGAGGCGCCTCTGGAAACACCATATATTTT. It specifies CASSLRGASGNTIYF. The genes are TRBV7-9 and TRBJ1-3; D unresolved. Trimming removed 2 bases at V and 0 bases at J, with 8 bases between. The CDR3 loop spans 15 amino acids. Germline values: CDR1 SEHNR, CDR2 FQNEAQ (reference sequence).